This passage covers 5 T cell receptor beta chains from one sample sequenced in a study of identical twins. TCRdb analysed the 5' RACE reads with MiXCR anew, one entry per CDR3 protein. The repertoire consists of hundreds of thousands of distinct CDR3 sequences, with 9.4% occurring once and the leading ten covering 5% to 5.5%. Sequencing was performed on memory (CD45RO+) T cells sorted from blood. The receptors shown here come from a woman aged 18-29 years in good health.

As regards this clonotype: A much larger clone is a single base away; this may be a read error. This chain joins TRBV12-3 or TRBV12-4 and TRBJ2-1, with 7 bases identical to TRBD2. This CDR3 has 14 amino acids. The CDR3 loop reads CASRGGGRGNVQFF. Written as DNA, the CDR3 is TGTGCCAGCAGGGGTGGCGGGAGAGGCAATGTGCAGTTCTTC.

This clonotype was counted ten times or more. This chain connects TRBV3-1 to TRBJ2-3, with D possibly TRBD2 on 5 matching bases. Germline V gene lookup returns CDR1 LGHDT and CDR2 YNNKEL (reference sequence). V was cut by 0 bases and J by 5 bases, with 9 bases left in between. CDR3 length equals 14 residues. The CDR3 coding sequence is TGTGCCAGCAGCCAAGAGTGGGCGGGAGATACGCAGTATTTT. Translation gives CASSQEWAGDTQYF.

V gene TRBV27 combines with J gene TRBJ2-4; TRBD1 might be the D (5 bases). Looked up from germline, CDR1 is MNHEY and CDR2 is SMNVEV (reference sequence). Trimming left V 6 bases short and J 9 bases short, with 18 bases between. The CDR3 totals 14 residues. In DNA form, the CDR3 reads TGTGCCAGCAGCCGCAGTAACCATCAGGGCATTCAGTACTTC. Amino acids: CASSRSNHQGIQYF.

This clonotype was detected ten times or more. The chain couples TRBV7-9 to TRBJ2-1; D is unresolved. This CDR3 is built from 11 residues. V lost 7 bases and J lost 3, with 4 bases in between. Germline lookup yields CDR1 SEHNR and CDR2 FQNEAQ (reference sequence). The CDR3 region is CASTDYNEQFF. CDR3 sequence (DNA): TGTGCCAGCACCGACTACAATGAGCAGTTCTTC.

The chain employs TRBV6-2 or TRBV6-3 and TRBJ2-7, with 9 positions matching TRBD2. The CDR3 is 18 residues long. Unmatched junction bases numbered 11, after V lost 2 bases and J lost 0 bases. CDR1 and CDR2 from the germline V gene are MNHEY and SVGEGT. The CDR3 sequence is CASSYSLAGIPSSYEQYF. In DNA form, the CDR3 reads TGTGCCAGCAGTTACAGCCTAGCGGGGATACCGAGCTCCTACGAGCAGTACTTC.